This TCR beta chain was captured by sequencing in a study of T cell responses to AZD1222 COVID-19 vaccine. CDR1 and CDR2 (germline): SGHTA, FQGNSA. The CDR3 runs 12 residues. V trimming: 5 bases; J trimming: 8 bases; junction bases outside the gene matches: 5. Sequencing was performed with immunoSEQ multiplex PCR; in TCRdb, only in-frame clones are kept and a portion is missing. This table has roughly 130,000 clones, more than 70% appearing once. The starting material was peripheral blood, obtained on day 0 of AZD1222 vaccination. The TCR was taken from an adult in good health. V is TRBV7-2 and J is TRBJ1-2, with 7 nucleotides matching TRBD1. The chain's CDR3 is CASSAQGNGYTF. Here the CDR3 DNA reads TGTGCCAGCAGCGCACAGGGGAACGGCTACACCTTC. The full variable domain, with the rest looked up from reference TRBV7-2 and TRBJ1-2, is GAGVSQSPSNKVTEKGKDVELRCDPISGHTALYWYRQSLGQGLEFLIYFQGNSAPDKSGLPSDRFSAERTGGSVSTLTIQRTQQEDSAVYLCASSAQGNGYTFGSGTRLTVV.